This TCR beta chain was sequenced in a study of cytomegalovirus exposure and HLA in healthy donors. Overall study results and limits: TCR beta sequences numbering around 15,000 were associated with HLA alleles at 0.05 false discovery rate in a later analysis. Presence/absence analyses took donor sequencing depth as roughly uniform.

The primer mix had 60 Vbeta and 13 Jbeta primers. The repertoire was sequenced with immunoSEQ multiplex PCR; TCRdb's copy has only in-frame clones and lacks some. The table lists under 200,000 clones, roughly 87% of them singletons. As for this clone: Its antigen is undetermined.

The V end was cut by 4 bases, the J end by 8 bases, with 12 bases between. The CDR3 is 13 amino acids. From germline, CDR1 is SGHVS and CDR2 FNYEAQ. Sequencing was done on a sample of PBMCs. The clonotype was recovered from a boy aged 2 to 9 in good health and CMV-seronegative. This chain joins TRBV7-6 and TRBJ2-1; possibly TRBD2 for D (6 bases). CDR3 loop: CASSYGGGDEQFF. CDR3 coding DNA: TGTGCCAGCAGCTACGGAGGAGGGGATGAGCAGTTCTTC.